These 19 T cell receptor beta chains were sequenced from one sample in a study of blood T cell repertoires in COVID-19. Clones were read by immunoSEQ multiplex PCR, and TCRdb kept only the in-frame ones, dropping some. The repertoire has approximately 390,000 clones, around nine tenths of them found once; the top ten carry 10%. The sequenced sample was PBMCs or T cells enriched from blood (not recorded which). All receptors come from a woman in her 50s who had recovered from COVID-19.

CDR3 amino acids: CASRAGQSSYEQYF. DNA of the CDR3: TGTGCCAGCAGGGCGGGACAGAGCTCCTACGAGCAGTACTTC. The V call is TRBV7-2, the J call TRBJ2-7; weak D call: TRBD1 (7 bases). V was clipped by 6 bases and J by 0 bases, with 12 bases between them. This CDR3 is 14 amino acids long. Germline loops: CDR1 SGHTA, CDR2 FQGNSA.

The rearrangement uses TRBV3-1 (or the pseudogene TRBV3-2) and TRBJ2-2; 9 nucleotides agree with TRBD2. The CDR3 loop spans 16 amino acids. V was pared by 2 bases and J by 6 bases, with 7 bases of the junction left unmatched. In germline, CDR1 is LGHDT, CDR2 YNNKEL (reference sequence). The CDR3 here is CASSQRRGGTAGELFF. The CDR3 DNA reads TGTGCCAGCAGCCAACGGCGGGGGGGGACCGCCGGGGAGCTGTTTTTT.

The chain is built from TRBV7-3 and TRBJ1-5; D remains unclear. Germline CDR1 and CDR2: SGHTA and FQGTGA. V was clipped by 3 bases and J by 7 bases, with 10 bases between them. The CDR3 runs 13 residues. In DNA, the CDR3 is TGTGCCAGCAGCTTGGTGCATGGCCAGCCCCAGCATTTT. Translated: CASSLVHGQPQHF.

This chain connects TRBV3-1 (or the pseudogene TRBV3-2) to TRBJ2-7, with 9 bases lining up with TRBD1. The germline V gene encodes CDR1 LGHDT and CDR2 YNNKEL (reference sequence). The V segment lost 1 base and the J segment 6 bases; nucleotides outside the gene matches: 7. This CDR3 contains 15 residues. The CDR3 sequence is CASSQGQGGASEQYF. The CDR3 DNA reads TGTGCCAGCAGCCAAGGACAGGGGGGGGCCTCCGAGCAGTACTTC.

The chain uses TRBV5-4 and TRBJ1-1, with D hard to call. V lost 0 bases to trimming and J lost 0 bases, with 9 bases between them. The germline CDR1 and CDR2 sequences are SGHNT and YYREEE (reference sequence). This CDR3 comprises 15 residues. The CDR3 DNA is TGTGCCAGCAGCTTGGCATCCGGGATGAACACTGAAGCTTTCTTT. The encoded protein is CASSLASGMNTEAFF.

This clone is a singleton in its sample. The V call is TRBV25-1, the J call TRBJ1-2; TRBD1 matches 9 bases. The CDR3 is 15 amino acids. V lost 1 base, J lost 4 bases, and 4 bases stayed unmatched. Germline values: CDR1 MGHDK, CDR2 SYGVNS. The CDR3 sequence: CASSEWTGAFYGYTF. DNA of the CDR3: TGTGCCAGCAGTGAATGGACAGGGGCCTTCTATGGCTACACCTTC.

V is TRBV7-9 and J is TRBJ2-7; 10 bases agree with TRBD1. CDR3 length: 17 amino acids. CDR1 is SEHNR and CDR2 is FQNEAQ in the germline V gene (reference sequence). Trimming at V came to 1 base and at J to 3 bases, leaving 9 bases not matched to a gene. This CDR3 reads CASSLGWGQGPLYEQYF. Here the CDR3 DNA reads TGTGCCAGCAGCTTAGGCTGGGGACAGGGGCCGCTCTACGAGCAGTACTTC.

The chain combines TRBV4-3 with TRBJ1-1, with 7 bases that match TRBD1. V gave up 3 bases and J gave up 6 bases; unmatched junction bases: 1. The length of the CDR3 is 12 residues. The germline gives CDR1 LGHNA, CDR2 YSLEER. CDR3 sequence: CASSQTGSEAFF. The CDR3 nucleotides are TGCGCCAGCAGCCAGACAGGGTCTGAAGCTTTCTTT.

The chain uses TRBV6-2 or TRBV6-3 and TRBJ2-1; 9 nucleotides agree with TRBD2. Unmatched junction bases numbered 12, after V lost 1 base and J lost 5 bases. The CDR3 contains 18 residues. Germline V gene sequence: CDR1 MNHEY, CDR2 SVGEGT. CDR3 sequence: CASSYYRAGGAKHNEQFF. CDR3 DNA sequence: TGTGCCAGCAGTTACTATCGCGCGGGGGGGGCTAAACACAATGAGCAGTTCTTC.

The rearrangement links TRBV19 to TRBJ2-6; D might be TRBD1 (5 bases). V was trimmed by 11 bases and J by 1 base, leaving 15 bases between them. The V gene's germline CDR1 is LNHDA and CDR2 SQIVND (reference sequence). This CDR3 has 15 amino acids. In DNA, the CDR3 is TGTGCCTCGACAGTTCGGAGTTCTGGGGCCAACGTCCTGACTTTC. This encodes CASTVRSSGANVLTF.

This chain uses TRBV7-9 with TRBJ1-1, with D perhaps matching TRBD1 (5 bases). This CDR3 comprises 11 residues. Deletions cut 4 bases from V and 11 bases from J, with 11 bases between. Germline values: CDR1 SEHNR, CDR2 FQNEAQ (reference sequence). The DNA of the CDR3 is TGTGCCAGCAGCTCGACCTGGGGCGCTTTCTTT. It yields the protein CASSSTWGAFF. Looking up the rest from reference TRBV7-9 and TRBJ1-1 gives the full variable domain: DTGVSQNPRHKITKRGQNVTFRCDPISEHNRLYWYRQTLGQGPEFLTYFQNEAQLEKSRLLSDRFSAERPKGSFSTLEIQRTEQGDSAMYLCASSSTWGAFFGQGTRLTVV.

The chain is built from TRBV4-3 and TRBJ1-6; D not resolved. CDR3 length equals 15 residues. The V end was cut by 0 bases, the J end by 2 bases, with 5 bases between. Germline-derived CDR1 and CDR2 are LGHNA and YSLEER. CDR3 loop: CASSQELAYNSPLHF. CDR3 nucleotides: TGCGCCAGCAGCCAAGAACTGGCCTATAATTCACCCCTCCACTTT.

This chain uses TRBV9 with TRBJ2-5; D unresolved. V lost 2 bases and J lost 3, with 8 bases in between. The length of the CDR3 is 13 residues. Looked up from germline, CDR1 is SGDLS and CDR2 is YYNGEE. CDR3 residues: CASSVMEKETQYF. As DNA, the CDR3 is TGTGCCAGCAGCGTTATGGAGAAAGAGACCCAGTACTTC.

The chain links TRBV12-5 to TRBJ1-1; tentatively, D is TRBD1 (5 bases). V lost 7 bases and J lost 1, with 19 bases in between. The length of the CDR3 is 16 residues. Looked up from germline, CDR1 is LGHNT and CDR2 is FRNRAP. The CDR3 nucleotides are TGTGCTAGTGTTATGAAATTGGACACGACGAACACTGAAGCTTTCTTT. It specifies CASVMKLDTTNTEAFF.

The chain carries TRBV6-5 and TRBJ2-1; 8 bases line up with TRBD2. Trimming took 10 bases from V and 4 from J; bases not matched to a gene: 12. The germline gives CDR1 MNHEY, CDR2 SVGAGI. CDR3 size: 15 residues. The CDR3 sequence is CATSPYAGGYNEQFF. In DNA, the CDR3 is TGTGCCACATCCCCGTATGCGGGGGGATACAATGAGCAGTTCTTC.

The rearrangement links TRBV3-1 (or the pseudogene TRBV3-2) to TRBJ1-1; TRBD1 might be the D (5 bases). Trimming cost V 0 bases and J 0 bases, with 20 bases left between them. Germline CDR1 reads LGHDT; CDR2 reads YNNKEL (reference sequence). The CDR3 runs to 19 residues. CDR3 in DNA: TGTGCCAGCAGCCAAGACAGAGTGAGTTGGGAGGGGTTGAACACTGAAGCTTTCTTT. Its translation is CASSQDRVSWEGLNTEAFF.

J is TRBJ2-7 and V is TRBV6-5; 8 bases align to TRBD1. Germline assignment: CDR1 MNHEY and CDR2 SVGAGI. The CDR3 extends over 15 amino acids. J was trimmed by 3 bases and V by 6 bases; bases with no gene match: 10. The CDR3: CASSPFQGALYEQYF. The DNA of the CDR3 is TGTGCCAGCAGCCCCTTCCAGGGGGCCCTCTACGAGCAGTACTTC.

The CDR3 DNA follows: TGTGCCAGCAGTCCACGGACAGGGCGGAACACCGGGGAGCTGTTTTTT. This encodes CASSPRTGRNTGELFF. The rearrangement links TRBV27 to TRBJ2-2; TRBD1 matches at 8 bases. The CDR3 is 16 amino acids. V shed 5 bases and J 1 base; nucleotides not matched to a gene: 6. Germline V CDR1 and CDR2: MNHEY, SMNVEV (reference sequence).

The V call is TRBV7-2, the J call TRBJ1-2, with a weak D call TRBD1 (5 bases). This CDR3 spans 16 amino acids. V was pared by 5 bases and J by 5 bases, with 21 bases between. CDR1 is SGHTA, CDR2 FQGNSA, per germline. CDR3 sequence reads: CASSMMQGSGGYGYTF. The CDR3 region has the DNA TGTGCCAGCAGCATGATGCAGGGTTCGGGTGGATATGGCTACACCTTC.